This TCR beta chain was found in a study of cytomegalovirus exposure and HLA in healthy donors. Study details: Approximately 85 million unique TCRs from HLA-typed donors were held in an early data release.

As for this clone: What it recognizes is unknown.

Findings and limits, study-wide: CMV antigen specificity was confirmed in vitro for a few CMV-associated chains.

The PCR made use of 60 Vbeta and 13 Jbeta primers. Here immunoSEQ multiplex PCR was the method, and the copy in TCRdb shows in-frame clones only, minus some. The sample lists over 150,000 clones, 75% seen once, with around 3% in the top ten. V lost 3 bases, J lost 1 base, and 7 bases lay in between. The germline CDR1 and CDR2 sequences are MNHNS and SASEGT. CDR3 length: 14 amino acids. The sequence was obtained from a woman aged 45-60 years in good health and CMV-seropositive. The V call is TRBV6-1, the J call TRBJ1-3; D not resolved. The material sequenced was PBMCs. CDR3: CASSDRVSGNTIYF. For the CDR3, the DNA is TGTGCCAGCAGTGATCGCGTGTCTGGAAACACCATATATTTT.